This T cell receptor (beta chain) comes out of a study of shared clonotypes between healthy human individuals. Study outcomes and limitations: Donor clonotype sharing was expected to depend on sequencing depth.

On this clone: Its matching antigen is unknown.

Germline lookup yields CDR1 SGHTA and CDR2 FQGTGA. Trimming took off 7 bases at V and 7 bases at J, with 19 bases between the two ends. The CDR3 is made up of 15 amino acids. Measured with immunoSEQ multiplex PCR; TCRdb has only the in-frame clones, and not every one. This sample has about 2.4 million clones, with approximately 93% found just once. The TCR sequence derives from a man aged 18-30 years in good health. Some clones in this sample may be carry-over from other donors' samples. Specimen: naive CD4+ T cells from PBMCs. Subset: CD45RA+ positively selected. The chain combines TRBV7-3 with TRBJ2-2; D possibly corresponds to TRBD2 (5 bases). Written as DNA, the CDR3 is TGTGCCAGCACTACCGGAACCCCCGGGGACGGGGAGCTGTTTTTT. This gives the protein CASTTGTPGDGELFF.